A selection of T cell receptor beta chains follows, all from one sample in a study of cytomegalovirus exposure and HLA in healthy donors. Libraries were prepared by immunoSEQ multiplex PCR; TCRdb keeps only in-frame clonotypes and omits some of them. This sample's table reports roughly 62,000 clones. The sample taken for sequencing was PBMCs. All receptors come from a male donor in good health and CMV-seronegative. Both conserved end residues are part of each CDR3. A D gene is named only where the DNA matches it firmly.

TRBV7-9	.	TRBJ1-4	TGTGCCAGCAGCTTAGGGACAGTTGCAACTAATGAAAAACTGTTTTTT	CASSLGTVATNEKLFF
TRBV4-2	.	TRBJ1-4	TGTGCCAGCAGCCAAGCCATGCGGGATGAAAAACTGTTTTTT	CASSQAMRDEKLFF
TRBV5-1	.	TRBJ1-1	TGCGCCAGCAGCTTGGCTCCGGGTGACACTGAAGCTTTCTTT	CASSLAPGDTEAFF
TRBV6-5	.	TRBJ2-3	TGTGCCAGCAGTTACCAGGCACAGGGCCCAATGGCGCAGTATTTT	CASSYQAQGPMAQYF
TRBV28	.	TRBJ2-2	TGTGCCAGCAGTTTACCCCGCGGGGGCAGTACGAACACCGGGGAGCTGTTTTTT	CASSLPRGGSTNTGELFF
TRBV2	.	TRBJ1-2	TGTGCCAGCAGTGAGGAGGCCCCCAGCGGCTACACCTTC	CASSEEAPSGYTF
TRBV7-2	TRBD2	TRBJ2-3	TGTGCCAGCAGCTCCCGCGGGGGGACAGATACGCAGTATTTT	CASSSRGGTDTQYF
TRBV19	TRBD1	TRBJ1-2	TGTGCCAGTAGTTCCCAATACGGGACAGACGGCTACACCTTC	CASSSQYGTDGYTF
TRBV19	TRBD1	TRBJ2-6	TGTGCCAGTAGTAGAGGACAGGGGATCTCTGGGGCCAACGTCCTGACTTTC	CASSRGQGISGANVLTF
TRBV27	TRBD1	TRBJ2-4	TGTGCCAGCAGCCAGACAGGGGGGCACATTCAGTACTTC	CASSQTGGHIQYF
TRBV4-1	TRBD2	TRBJ2-7	TGCGCCAGCAGCCAAGGAAGCGGGAGCGCCTACGAGCAGTACTTC	CASSQGSGSAYEQYF
TRBV5-1	TRBD1	TRBJ2-1	TGCGCCAGCAGCCCAGGGACAGGGGGCTCCTACAATGAGCAGTTCTTC	CASSPGTGGSYNEQFF
TRBV7-9	TRBD2	TRBJ2-1	TGTGCCAGCAGCTTAGGTGCGACTAGCGGGAATGAGCAGTTCTTC	CASSLGATSGNEQFF
TRBV2	.	TRBJ2-3	TGTGCCAGCAGTGCGACAGCGACAGATACGCAGTATTTT	CASSATATDTQYF
TRBV5-1	.	TRBJ1-2	TGCGCCAGCAGCTTTGAAGGGGCCAGCGGCTACACCTTC	CASSFEGASGYTF
TRBV27	.	TRBJ2-1	TGTGCCAGAACATACAGGTACAATGAGCAGTTCTTC	CARTYRYNEQFF
TRBV30	.	TRBJ1-1	TGTGCCTGGAGTGTACTAGGGAGCACTGAAGCTTTCTTT	CAWSVLGSTEAFF
TRBV5-6	.	TRBJ1-2	TGTGCCAGCAGCTTGTTTGGTGGGGGCGCTGGCTACACCTTC	CASSLFGGGAGYTF
TRBV7-9	.	TRBJ1-3	TGTGCCAGCAGCCTCGGCGGGGGAAGTGGAAACACCATATATTTT	CASSLGGGSGNTIYF
TRBV7-2	TRBD2	TRBJ2-1	TGTGCCAGCACCAAGGGGGTAGCGGGAGGCCCTGAGCAGTTCTTC	CASTKGVAGGPEQFF
TRBV19	TRBD2	TRBJ2-6	TGTGCCAGTAGTGTTGGGACTAGCGGGGGGGCTGGGGCCAACGTCCTGACTTTC	CASSVGTSGGAGANVLTF
TRBV29-1	.	TRBJ2-1	TGCAGCGTTGAAGATTCTAACTCACCTGACAATGAGCAGTTCTTC	CSVEDSNSPDNEQFF
TRBV6-1	TRBD1	TRBJ1-2	TGTGCCAGCAGTGACGGGACAGGGCCCTTC	CASSDGTGPF
TRBV19	TRBD2	TRBJ2-7	TGTGCCAGTAGTCCCGGGACTAGCGGTCTTCGTGAGCAGTACTTC	CASSPGTSGLREQYF
TRBV28	TRBD2	TRBJ2-3	TGTGCCAGCAGTTTAGCGGGAGTGCCCGCAGATAAGCAGTATTTT	CASSLAGVPADKQYF
TRBV11-2	TRBD2	TRBJ2-3	TGTGCCAGCAGCTTAGAGAGCGGGGGGGCCACAGATACGCAGTATTTT	CASSLESGGATDTQYF
TRBV19	.	TRBJ2-3	TGTGCCAGTAGTCCCCCATTGCTAATGAGCACAGATACGCAGTATTTT	CASSPPLLMSTDTQYF
TRBV9	.	TRBJ2-7	TGTGCCAGCAGCCCGCCGGCCGCCGGAGGCGAGCAGTACTTC	CASSPPAAGGEQYF
TRBV9	.	TRBJ2-2	TGTGCCAGCAGCGCACCAGGGGGGGGACTAGGAAGCGCCGGGGAGCTGTTTTTT	CASSAPGGGLGSAGELFF
TRBV13	.	TRBJ1-1	TGTGCCAGCAGCTTATCAGGGCCTGAAGCTTTCTTT	CASSLSGPEAFF
TRBV27	.	TRBJ1-5	TGTGCCAGCAGTTACAAGGGGGACAGCAATCAGCCCCAGCATTTT	CASSYKGDSNQPQHF
TRBV5-4	.	TRBJ2-1	TGTGCCAGCAGCGCGACAGATTACAATGAGCAGTTCTTC	CASSATDYNEQFF
TRBV7-9	.	TRBJ1-3	TGTGCCAGCAGCTCTTACAGGAGAAACACCATATATTTT	CASSSYRRNTIYF
TRBV5-1	TRBD1	TRBJ1-1	TGCGCCAGCAGCTTAACAGGGGGGACTGAAGCTTTCTTT	CASSLTGGTEAFF
TRBV29-1	.	TRBJ2-3	TGCAGCGTTGCAGGGAGAATGACTAGATCTAGCACAGATAAGCAGTATTTT	CSVAGRMTRSSTDKQYF
TRBV10-3	TRBD1	TRBJ1-2	TGTGCCACCGCTGCCGGGACAGGGGTTGGCTACACCTTC	CATAAGTGVGYTF
TRBV7-9	.	TRBJ2-1	TGTGCCAGCATCCGTACTCTAACCGCGGACTCCGACAATGAGCAGTTCTTC	CASIRTLTADSDNEQFF
TRBV19	.	TRBJ2-2	TGTGCCAGTAGTATAGATGCAGTTTACACCGGGGAGCTGTTTTTT	CASSIDAVYTGELFF
TRBV27	.	TRBJ2-5	TGTGCCAGCAGTTTATACGGGTACCAAGAGACCCAGTACTTC	CASSLYGYQETQYF
TRBV25-1	.	TRBJ2-3	TGTGCCAGCAGTGAACAGGGCGGCACAGATACGCAGTATTTT	CASSEQGGTDTQYF
TRBV9	TRBD2	TRBJ2-3	TGTGCCAGCAGCCCACCCTGGGGAGCGGGGGGGACAGATACGCAGTATTTT	CASSPPWGAGGTDTQYF
TRBV27	.	TRBJ2-3	TGTGCCAGCAGTTTAAAACGGAGCACAGATACGCAGTATTTT	CASSLKRSTDTQYF